The 19 T cell receptor beta chains reported below all come from one sample, sequenced in a study of blood T cell repertoires in COVID-19. Method: immunoSEQ multiplex PCR; TCRdb's copy keeps in-frame clones and lacks some. The sample has 180,000 or so clones, about 88% seen once. Input material: peripheral blood. The receptors here all came from a woman older than 75 with acute or convalescent COVID-19.

This sequence joins TRBV5-6 and TRBJ1-5; 8 nucleotides match TRBD1. The junction had 7 bases not matched to a gene; V was cut back by 4 bases and J by 7 bases. Per germline, CDR1 SGHDT and CDR2 YYEEEE. CDR3 length: 14 amino acids. CDR3 sequence reads: CASSGTGIWQPQHF. The CDR3 nucleotides are TGTGCCAGCAGCGGGACAGGCATTTGGCAGCCCCAGCATTTT.

The chain is built from TRBV19 and TRBJ1-3; the D gene is possibly TRBD1 (6 bases). CDR3 length: 13 residues. The germline V and J ends were trimmed by 8 bases and 4 bases, with 12 bases remaining between them. Germline assignment: CDR1 LNHDA and CDR2 SQIVND (reference sequence). The CDR3 DNA follows: TGTGCCAGTGAGAGACAGGTCGGAAACACCATATATTTT. Residues: CASERQVGNTIYF.

This chain joins TRBV7-2 and TRBJ2-1; 12 bases are shared with TRBD2. Germline V gives CDR1 SGHTA, CDR2 FQGNSA. Losses at the gene ends were 0 bases for V and 2 bases for J; bases not matched to a gene: 5. This CDR3 has 18 residues. CDR3 sequence: CASSLALRLAGAYNEQFF. The CDR3 DNA follows: TGTGCCAGCAGCTTAGCGCTAAGACTAGCGGGAGCCTACAATGAGCAGTTCTTC. Full variable domain (outside the CDR3, taken from reference TRBV7-2 and TRBJ2-1): GAGVSQSPSNKVTEKGKDVELRCDPISGHTALYWYRQSLGQGLEFLIYFQGNSAPDKSGLPSDRFSAERTGGSVSTLTIQRTQQEDSAVYLCASSLALRLAGAYNEQFFGPGTRLTVL.

This clone appeared a single time. V and J are TRBV11-2 and TRBJ1-4, with 8 bases lining up with TRBD1. This CDR3 spans 15 amino acids. The V gene end was trimmed by 4 bases and the J gene end by 3 bases; junction bases not matched to a gene: 4. Germline CDR1 and CDR2: SGHAT and FQNNGV. CDR3 sequence: CASSSRGLANEKLFF. CDR3 nucleotide sequence: TGTGCCAGCAGCTCCAGGGGGCTGGCTAATGAAAAACTGTTTTTT.

This sequence joins TRBV12-3 or TRBV12-4 and TRBJ2-5; D unclear. The CDR3 has 12 residues. The V end lost 5 bases, the J end lost 2 bases, and 6 bases lay between the germline ends. The CDR3 DNA follows: TGTGCCAGCAGTGGTGAGCAAGAGACCCAGTACTTC. The encoded protein is CASSGEQETQYF.

The V gene is TRBV5-1, the J gene TRBJ2-2; D call uncertain. V dropped 4 bases and J dropped 5 bases, with 9 bases sitting between them. CDR1 is SGHRS, CDR2 YFSETQ, per germline. The CDR3 length is 13 residues. CDR3 sequence: CASSKTETGELFF. The CDR3 DNA follows: TGCGCCAGCAGCAAAACAGAGACCGGGGAGCTGTTTTTT.

This clone was recorded many times. The CDR3 region is CASSLGWSGETQYF. Here the CDR3 DNA reads TGTGCCAGCAGTTTAGGCTGGTCTGGAGAGACCCAGTACTTC. The rearrangement links TRBV27 to TRBJ2-5; D uncertain. Germline V CDR1 and CDR2: MNHEY, SMNVEV (reference sequence). The CDR3 runs to 14 residues. Trimming took off 2 bases at V and 4 bases at J, with 11 bases between the two ends.

This chain uses TRBV7-2 with TRBJ1-2; maybe TRBD1 (5 bases). V lost 1 base, J lost 4 bases, and 16 bases lay in between. The CDR3 is 16 residues long. CDR1 and CDR2 (germline): SGHTA, FQGNSA. The CDR3 loop is CASSLGQGLVGYGYTF. The CDR3 nucleotides read TGTGCCAGCAGCTTAGGGCAGGGCTTAGTAGGCTATGGCTACACCTTC. The full variable domain, with the rest looked up from reference TRBV7-2 and TRBJ1-2, is GAGVSQSPSNKVTEKGKDVELRCDPISGHTALYWYRQSLGQGLEFLIYFQGNSAPDKSGLPSDRFSAERTGGSVSTLTIQRTQQEDSAVYLCASSLGQGLVGYGYTFGSGTRLTVV.

This chain links TRBV10-3 with TRBJ2-3, with 9 bases aligning to TRBD1. J gave up 3 bases and V 9 bases, and 4 bases lay outside the gene matches. The CDR3 runs 13 residues. Germline V gene sequence: CDR1 ENHRY, CDR2 SYGVKD. The CDR3 coding sequence is TGTGCCATTCGACAGGGGGGGACAGATACGCAGTATTTT. As protein: CAIRQGGTDTQYF.

The chain employs TRBV5-1 and TRBJ1-2; tentative D call: TRBD1 (5 bases). V was trimmed by 4 bases and J by 1 base, leaving 8 bases between them. Germline V gives CDR1 SGHRS, CDR2 YFSETQ. The CDR3 has 13 amino acids. CDR3 DNA sequence: TGCGCCAGCAGCGTCGACAGTAACTATGGCTACACCTTC. It encodes CASSVDSNYGYTF.

The rearrangement joins TRBV7-8 to TRBJ1-2; D perhaps matches TRBD1 (5 bases). Trimming cost V 5 bases and J 4 bases, with 14 bases left between them. CDR1 and CDR2 from the germline V gene are SGHVS and FQNEAQ. CDR3 length: 14 residues. The DNA for the CDR3 is TGTGCCAGCAGCCTTGGATCCCAGGGCTATGGCTACACCTTC. Protein product: CASSLGSQGYGYTF.

V is TRBV4-3 and J is TRBJ1-2; perhaps TRBD1 as D (6 bases). CDR1 and CDR2 (germline): LGHNA, YSLEER. With 4 bases removed from V and 3 bases from J, the gap between germline ends came to 18 bases. This CDR3 is 16 amino acids long. The CDR3 sequence: CASSPTLQGSDYGYTF. As DNA, the CDR3 is TGCGCCAGCAGCCCCACCTTACAGGGCTCCGACTATGGCTACACCTTC.

The genes are TRBV6-6 and TRBJ2-1; 8 positions match TRBD2. With V trimmed by 4 bases and J by 1 base, 3 bases remained unmatched. The CDR3 extends over 15 amino acids. Looked up from germline, CDR1 is MNHNY and CDR2 is SVGAGI (reference sequence). Here the CDR3 reads CASSFSGRSYNEQFF. In DNA, the CDR3 is TGTGCCAGCAGTTTCAGCGGGAGATCCTACAATGAGCAGTTCTTC.

The chain has TRBV7-2 and TRBJ1-1, with 8 bases fitting TRBD1. V lost 2 bases, J lost 6 bases, and 8 bases stayed unmatched. The CDR3 runs 15 residues. The germline V gene encodes CDR1 SGHTA and CDR2 FQGNSA. CDR3 coding DNA: TGTGCCAGCAGCTTAATGGGACAGGTGAGAGCTGAAGCTTTCTTT. The encoded protein is CASSLMGQVRAEAFF.

The chain is built from TRBV24-1 and TRBJ2-3, with 8 bases fitting TRBD2. The CDR3 is 14 amino acids. Germline CDR1 and CDR2: KGHDR and SFDVKD. The J segment lost 4 bases and the V segment lost 10 bases, leaving 9 bases of the junction unmatched. DNA of the CDR3: TGTGCCACTTCCGGGACTAGATATCCAGATACGCAGTATTTT. Translation: CATSGTRYPDTQYF.

J is TRBJ2-2 and V is TRBV6-2 or TRBV6-3; TRBD2 matches at 9 bases. The CDR3 runs to 17 residues. The V gene's germline CDR1 is MNHEY and CDR2 SVGEGT. Germline trimming cut 2 bases from V and 6 bases from J; bases unmatched to any gene: 10. The CDR3 DNA sequence: TGTGCCAGCAGTTACGCTTCCGCGGGAGGGTCGTCCGGGGAGCTGTTTTTT. It specifies CASSYASAGGSSGELFF.

There are a few counts of this clone. The chain is built from TRBV7-8 and TRBJ1-3; no definite D call. Germline CDR1 is SGHVS and CDR2 is FQNEAQ. The CDR3 totals 14 residues. Trimming cost V 1 base and J 4 bases, with 8 bases left between them. CDR3 protein: CASSLGTGGNTIYF. The DNA of the CDR3 is TGTGCCAGCAGCTTAGGGACGGGAGGAAACACCATATATTTT.

As for this clone: Other DNA sequences from this sample encode an identical CDR3 as well. This chain uses TRBV7-8 with TRBJ1-1; the D is unclear. Trimming removed 1 base at V and 1 base at J, with 7 bases between. Germline lookup yields CDR1 SGHVS and CDR2 FQNEAQ. The CDR3 runs 14 residues. CDR3 sequence (DNA): TGTGCCAGCAGCTTAGTATCAGGGAACACTGAAGCTTTCTTT. Protein product: CASSLVSGNTEAFF.

The chain carries TRBV29-1 and TRBJ1-2; possibly TRBD1 for D (5 bases). The V end was cut by 4 bases, the J end by 4 bases, with 13 bases between. Germline assignment: CDR1 SQVTM and CDR2 ANQGSEA. The CDR3 has 13 amino acids. The CDR3 here is CSVGTGILYGYTF. CDR3 DNA: TGCAGCGTTGGTACAGGAATCCTCTATGGCTACACCTTC.